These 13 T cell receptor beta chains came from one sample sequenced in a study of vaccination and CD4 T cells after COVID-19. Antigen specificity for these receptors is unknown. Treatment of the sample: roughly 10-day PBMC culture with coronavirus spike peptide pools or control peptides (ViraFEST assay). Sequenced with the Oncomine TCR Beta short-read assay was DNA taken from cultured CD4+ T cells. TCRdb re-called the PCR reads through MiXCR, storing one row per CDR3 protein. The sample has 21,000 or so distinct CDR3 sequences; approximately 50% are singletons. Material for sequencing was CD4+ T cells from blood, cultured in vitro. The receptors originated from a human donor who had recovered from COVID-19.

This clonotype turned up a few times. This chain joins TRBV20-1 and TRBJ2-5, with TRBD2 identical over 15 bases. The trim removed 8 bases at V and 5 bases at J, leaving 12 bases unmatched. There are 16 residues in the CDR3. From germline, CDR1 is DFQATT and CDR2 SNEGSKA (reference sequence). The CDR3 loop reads CSIGLAGGPLFETQYF. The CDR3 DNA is TGCAGTATAGGACTAGCGGGAGGGCCCCTGTTTGAGACCCAGTACTTC.

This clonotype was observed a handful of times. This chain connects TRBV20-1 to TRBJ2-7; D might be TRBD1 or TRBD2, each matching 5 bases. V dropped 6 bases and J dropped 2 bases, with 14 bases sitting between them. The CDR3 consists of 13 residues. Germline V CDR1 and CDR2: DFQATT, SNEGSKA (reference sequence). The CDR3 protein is CSANRDGTYEQYF. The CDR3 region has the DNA TGCAGTGCCAACCGGGACGGGACCTACGAGCAGTACTTC.

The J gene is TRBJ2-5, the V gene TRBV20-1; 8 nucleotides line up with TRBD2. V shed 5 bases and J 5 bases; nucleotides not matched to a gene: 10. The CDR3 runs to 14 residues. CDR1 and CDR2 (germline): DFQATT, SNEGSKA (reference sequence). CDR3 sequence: CSAVPPTGGETQYF. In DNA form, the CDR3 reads TGCAGTGCTGTCCCGCCTACGGGGGGGGAGACCCAGTACTTC.

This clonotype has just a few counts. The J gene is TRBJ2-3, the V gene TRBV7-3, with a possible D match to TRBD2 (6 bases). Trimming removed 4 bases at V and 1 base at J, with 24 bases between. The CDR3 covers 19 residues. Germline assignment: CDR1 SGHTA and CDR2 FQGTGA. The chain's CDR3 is CASSSPLGGGWEGTDTQYF. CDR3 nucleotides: TGTGCCAGCAGCTCCCCTCTTGGGGGAGGCTGGGAGGGCACAGATACGCAGTATTTT.

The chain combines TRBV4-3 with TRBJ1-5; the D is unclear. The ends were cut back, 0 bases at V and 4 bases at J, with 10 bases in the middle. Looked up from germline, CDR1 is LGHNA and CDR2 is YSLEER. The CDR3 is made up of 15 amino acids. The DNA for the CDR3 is TGCGCCAGCAGCCAAGATGGTGTGGGTAATCAGCCCCAGCATTTT. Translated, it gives CASSQDGVGNQPQHF.

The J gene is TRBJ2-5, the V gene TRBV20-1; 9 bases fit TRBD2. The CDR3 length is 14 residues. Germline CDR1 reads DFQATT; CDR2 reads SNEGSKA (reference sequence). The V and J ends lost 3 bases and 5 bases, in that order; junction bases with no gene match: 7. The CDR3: CSASGGRAWETQYF. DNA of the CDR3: TGCAGTGCTAGCGGCGGGAGGGCCTGGGAGACCCAGTACTTC.

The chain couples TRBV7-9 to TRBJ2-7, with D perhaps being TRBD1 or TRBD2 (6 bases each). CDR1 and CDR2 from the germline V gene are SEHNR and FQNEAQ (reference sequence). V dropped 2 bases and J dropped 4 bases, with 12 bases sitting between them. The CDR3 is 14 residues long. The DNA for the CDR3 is TGTGCCAGCAGCTTACTTGGGGGGCAGTACGAGCAGTACTTC. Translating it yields CASSLLGGQYEQYF.

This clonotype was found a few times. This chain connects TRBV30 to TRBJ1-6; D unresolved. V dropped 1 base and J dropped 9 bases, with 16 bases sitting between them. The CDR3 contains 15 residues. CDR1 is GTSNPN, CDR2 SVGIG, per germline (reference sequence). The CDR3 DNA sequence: TGTGCCTGGAGTGCACCCGGACCCTTCGGTTCACCCCTCCACTTT. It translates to CAWSAPGPFGSPLHF.

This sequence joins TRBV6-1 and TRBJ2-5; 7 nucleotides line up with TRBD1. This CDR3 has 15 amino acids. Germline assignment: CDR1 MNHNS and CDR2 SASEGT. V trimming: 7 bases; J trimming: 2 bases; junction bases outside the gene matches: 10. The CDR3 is CASTPRPGQQETQYF. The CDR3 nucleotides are TGTGCCAGCACTCCTAGACCGGGACAGCAAGAGACCCAGTACTTC.

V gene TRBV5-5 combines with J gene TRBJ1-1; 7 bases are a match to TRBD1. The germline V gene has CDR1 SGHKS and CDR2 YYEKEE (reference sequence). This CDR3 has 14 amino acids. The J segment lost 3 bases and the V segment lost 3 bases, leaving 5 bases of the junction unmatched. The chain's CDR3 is CASSSRQGDTEAFF. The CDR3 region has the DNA TGTGCCAGCAGCTCCAGGCAGGGGGACACTGAAGCTTTCTTT.

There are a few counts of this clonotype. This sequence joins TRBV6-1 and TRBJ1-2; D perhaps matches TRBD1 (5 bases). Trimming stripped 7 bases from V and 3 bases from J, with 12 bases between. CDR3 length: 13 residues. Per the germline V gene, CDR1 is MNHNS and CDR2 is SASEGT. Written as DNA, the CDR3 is TGTGCCAGCAACAAAGACAGCCACTATGGCTACACCTTC. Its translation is CASNKDSHYGYTF.

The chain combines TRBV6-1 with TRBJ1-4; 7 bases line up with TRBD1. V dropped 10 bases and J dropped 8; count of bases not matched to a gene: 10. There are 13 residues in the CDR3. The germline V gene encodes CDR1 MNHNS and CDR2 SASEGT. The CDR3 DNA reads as TGTGCCACCACTAGGGGGCCAGGAGAAAAACTGTTTTTT. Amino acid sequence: CATTRGPGEKLFF.

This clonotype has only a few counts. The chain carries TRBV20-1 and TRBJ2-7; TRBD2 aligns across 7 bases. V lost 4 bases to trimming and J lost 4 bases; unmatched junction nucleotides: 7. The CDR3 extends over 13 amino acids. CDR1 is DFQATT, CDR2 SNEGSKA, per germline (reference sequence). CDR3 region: CSAIKVGGYEQYF. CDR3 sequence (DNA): TGCAGTGCTATCAAAGTCGGGGGGTACGAGCAGTACTTC.